This TCR beta chain was obtained from a study of OX40 agonist ivuxolimab in advanced cancers. A note on the overall study: The costimulatory receptor OX40 (CD134) was targeted by ivuxolimab, a fully human IgG2 agonistic monoclonal antibody. Intravenous ivuxolimab was administered to patients every 2 weeks at six dose levels: 0.01, 0.1, 0.3, 1.5, 3 and 10 mg/kg. Of the approximately 50 patients in dose escalation, about 20 had hepatocellular carcinoma, about 15 had melanoma, 9 had renal cell carcinoma and 9 had head and neck cancer. In the dose-escalation cohort, roughly 80% of patients were male, and the mean age was around 60 years, with a range of about 23 to 85. Prior anti-PD-1, anti-PD-L1 or anti-CTLA-4 therapy was permitted, and checkpoint inhibitors had been received by about 37% of dose-escalation patients. Partial responses occurred in three dose-escalation patients, of whom one had hepatocellular carcinoma and two had cutaneous melanoma. Peripheral TCRbeta sequencing aimed to test whether ivuxolimab altered TCR sequence diversity and caused clonal T-cell expansion. The paper covers the monotherapy dose-escalation part of the phase I ivuxolimab trial, which included N ≈ 50 patients.

CDR1 and CDR2 (SGHAT, FQNNGV) derive from the germline V gene. V was cut back by 1 base and J by 8 bases, leaving a gap of 8 bases between them. The CDR3 numbers 12 residues from cysteine through phenylalanine. CDR3 DNA only is kept here, 36 bases in frame from base 1. The trial excluded patients who had a history of autoimmune disease or were on systemic immunosuppression. Peripheral blood for TCR sequencing was collected from all dose cohorts at baseline, on cycle 4 day 1, and on cycle 7 day 1. Samples were obtained from an open-label, multicenter, first-in-human phase I dose-escalation trial of ivuxolimab. Adults with locally advanced or metastatic head and neck squamous cell, hepatocellular, melanoma or renal cell carcinoma were enrolled in the trial. CD4+ and CD8+ T cells were sorted separately from peripheral blood before TCR sequencing. With regard to this clone: The specificity of this receptor is unknown. Per-base quality was not reported, and no clone a single base away is much larger than it. This CDR3 is also generated by other DNA sequences in the sample.

Genomic DNA was isolated from the sorted cells so that the TCRbeta CDR3 region could be sequenced. The immunoSEQ Assay was used for sequencing of TCRbeta CDR3 regions. Not all clones reach the TCRdb copy of this immuneACCESS table, which keeps in-frame sequences only. Checked studies attribute under half of the gap to unresolved V genes and leave the rest unexplained. The sample table shows around 64,000 clones, and approximately 82% are seen once. Together, the top ten hold 5% of the sample. Overall study outcomes, separate from this receptor: The antigen specificity of the peripheral T cells that underwent clonal expansion was not determined. Low levels of normalized T-cell clonal expansion were also seen in some patients who did not respond. In partial responders in the 0.1-3.0 mg/kg groups, normalized peripheral clonal expansion was found to be among the lowest, especially among CD8+ T cells. At doses of 0.1 to 3.0 mg/kg, clonal expansion of both CD4+ and CD8+ T cells in blood was seen between baseline and week 6. After ivuxolimab, more expanded clones were found on average in CD8+ T cells than in CD4+ T cells.

The sequence joins TRBV11-2 to TRBJ1-1; the D gene is unclear. The TCR originated in an adult with an advanced solid tumor such as melanoma, head and neck, liver or kidney cancer. Sequenced here: CD4+ or CD8+ T cells sorted from blood, sampled in a trial of the OX40 agonist ivuxolimab. The DNA sequence follows: TGTGCCAGCAGCTTAGTAGGTGGGGAAGCTTTCTTT. This gives the protein CASSLVGGEAFF.